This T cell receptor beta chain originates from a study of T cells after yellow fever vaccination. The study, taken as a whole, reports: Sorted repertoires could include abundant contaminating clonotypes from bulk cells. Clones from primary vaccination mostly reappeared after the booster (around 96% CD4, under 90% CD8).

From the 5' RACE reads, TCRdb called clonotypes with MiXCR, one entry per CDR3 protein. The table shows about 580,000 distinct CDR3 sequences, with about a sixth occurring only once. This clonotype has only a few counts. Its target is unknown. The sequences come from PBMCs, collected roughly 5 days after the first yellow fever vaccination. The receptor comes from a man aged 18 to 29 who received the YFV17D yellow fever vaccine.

CDR3 in amino acids: CASSSSGGENNEQFF. The CDR3 region has the DNA TGCGCCAGCAGCTCTAGCGGGGGGGAAAACAATGAGCAGTTCTTC. The V and J genes are TRBV5-1 and TRBJ2-1; 12 bases map to TRBD2. Germline V gives CDR1 SGHRS, CDR2 YFSETQ. The trim removed 3 bases at V and 5 bases at J, leaving 3 bases unmatched. There are 15 residues in the CDR3.